This TCR beta chain appears in the sequencing data of a study of OX40 agonist ivuxolimab in advanced cancers. For the study in its entirety: Ivuxolimab, which targeted the costimulatory receptor OX40 (CD134), was an agonistic, fully human IgG2 monoclonal antibody. Intravenous ivuxolimab was administered to patients every 2 weeks at six dose levels: 0.01, 0.1, 0.3, 1.5, 3 and 10 mg/kg. Of the approximately 54 patients in dose escalation, 19 had hepatocellular carcinoma, some 15 had melanoma, 9 had renal cell carcinoma and 9 had head and neck cancer. A male proportion of about 79% and a mean age of around 60 years, ranging from about 20 to 79, were recorded for the dose-escalation cohort. Prior anti-PD-1, anti-PD-L1 or anti-CTLA-4 therapy was permitted, and checkpoint inhibitors had been received by about 44% of dose-escalation patients. Partial responses occurred in three dose-escalation patients, of whom one had hepatocellular carcinoma and two had cutaneous melanoma. Peripheral TCRbeta sequencing aimed to test whether ivuxolimab altered TCR sequence diversity and caused clonal T-cell expansion. The paper describes the monotherapy dose-escalation part (N of about 50 patients) of the phase I trial of ivuxolimab. Points the paper makes about the study in general: On average, CD8+ T cells showed more expanded clones than CD4+ T cells after ivuxolimab. Low levels of normalized T-cell clonal expansion were also seen in some nonresponding patients. At doses of 0.1 to 3.0 mg/kg, clonal expansion of both CD4+ and CD8+ T cells in blood was seen between baseline and week 6. In the 0.1-3.0 mg/kg groups, partial responders had among the lowest normalized peripheral clonal expansion, particularly in CD8+ T cells. Antigen specificity was not determined for the clonally expanded peripheral T cells.

V is shortened by 7 bases, J by 4 bases, and the region joining them spans 10 bases. From the germline V gene, CDR1 is MDHEN and CDR2 is SYDVKM. The cysteine opens and the phenylalanine closes a CDR3 of 12 amino acids. The only DNA kept is the CDR3, 36 bases in frame from the first base. This clone showed up just once. Its antigen is unknown. Base qualities are missing; no much larger clone stands one base away. The trial excluded patients who had a history of autoimmune disease or who were on systemic immunosuppression. Peripheral blood for TCR sequencing was collected from all dose cohorts at baseline, on cycle 4 day 1, and on cycle 7 day 1. The samples were drawn from a first-in-human, open-label, multicenter phase I dose-escalation trial of ivuxolimab. Adults with locally advanced or metastatic head and neck squamous cell, hepatocellular, melanoma or renal cell carcinoma were enrolled in the trial. CD4+ and CD8+ T cells were sorted separately from peripheral blood before TCR sequencing.

Genomic DNA was isolated from the sorted cells so that the TCRbeta CDR3 region could be sequenced. The immunoSEQ Assay was used to sequence the TCRbeta CDR3 regions. TCRdb retrieved this table from immuneACCESS and kept in-frame rearrangements only. Not all clones are present; in checked studies, unresolved V genes account for under half, and no reason is known for the remainder. This sample has some 77,000 clones in its table, and about nine tenths of those were observed once. Roughly 5.8% of the sample is held by the ten biggest clonotypes. The sequencing here drew on CD4+ or CD8+ T cells sorted from blood, taken in a trial of the OX40 agonist ivuxolimab. Here the chain combines TRBV28 and TRBJ1-2; there is no confident call for the D gene. This TCR was recovered from an adult with an advanced solid tumor such as melanoma, head and neck, liver or kidney cancer. The CDR3 corresponds to CASISRGYGYTF. The DNA sequence is as follows: TGTGCCAGCATTTCACGTGGCTATGGCTACACCTTC.